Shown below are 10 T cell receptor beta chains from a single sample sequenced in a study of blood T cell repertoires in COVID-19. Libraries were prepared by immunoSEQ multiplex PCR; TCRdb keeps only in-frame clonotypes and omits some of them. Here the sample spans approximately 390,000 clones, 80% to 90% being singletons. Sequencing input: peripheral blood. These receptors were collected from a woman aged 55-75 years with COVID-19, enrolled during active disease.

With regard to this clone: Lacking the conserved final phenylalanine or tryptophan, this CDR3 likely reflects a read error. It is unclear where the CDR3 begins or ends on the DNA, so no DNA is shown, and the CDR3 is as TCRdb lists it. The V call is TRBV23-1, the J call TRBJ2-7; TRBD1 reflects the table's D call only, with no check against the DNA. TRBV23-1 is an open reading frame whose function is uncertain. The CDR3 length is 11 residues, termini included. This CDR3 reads CASSQGNQGEL.

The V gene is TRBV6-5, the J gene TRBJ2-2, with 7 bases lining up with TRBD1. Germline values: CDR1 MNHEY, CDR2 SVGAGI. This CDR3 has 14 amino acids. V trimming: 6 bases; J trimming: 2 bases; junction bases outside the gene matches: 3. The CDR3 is CASRRDSNTGELFF. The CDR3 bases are TGTGCCAGCAGAAGGGACAGCAACACCGGGGAGCTGTTTTTT.

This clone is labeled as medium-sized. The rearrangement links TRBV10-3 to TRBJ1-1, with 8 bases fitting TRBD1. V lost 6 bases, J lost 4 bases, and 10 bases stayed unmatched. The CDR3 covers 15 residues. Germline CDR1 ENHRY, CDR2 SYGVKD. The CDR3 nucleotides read TGTGCCATCAGCGACAGGGGTACGTATAGCACTGAAGCTTTCTTT. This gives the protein CAISDRGTYSTEAFF.

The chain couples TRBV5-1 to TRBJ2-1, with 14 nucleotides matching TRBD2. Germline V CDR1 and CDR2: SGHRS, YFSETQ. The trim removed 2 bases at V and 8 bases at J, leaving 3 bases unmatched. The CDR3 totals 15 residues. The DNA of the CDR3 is TGCGCCAGCAGCTTCGGGACTAGCGGGGGCGATGAGCAGTTCTTC. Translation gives CASSFGTSGGDEQFF.

In DNA, the CDR3 is TGTGCCAGCAGAAGGGGGGGACTTGCCTATGGCTACACCTTC. Translated: CASRRGGLAYGYTF. The chain carries TRBV7-9 and TRBJ1-2; perhaps TRBD1 as D (6 bases). Germline CDR1 and CDR2: SEHNR and FQNEAQ (reference sequence). The CDR3 consists of 14 residues. V lost 6 bases to trimming and J lost 4 bases, with 15 bases between them.

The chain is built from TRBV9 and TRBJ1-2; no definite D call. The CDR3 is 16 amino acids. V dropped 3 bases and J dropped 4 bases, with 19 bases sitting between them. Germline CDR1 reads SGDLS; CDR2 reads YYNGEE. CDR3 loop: CASSARGGGSGYGYTF. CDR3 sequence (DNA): TGTGCCAGCAGCGCCCGCGGAGGAGGTTCGGGCTATGGCTACACCTTC.

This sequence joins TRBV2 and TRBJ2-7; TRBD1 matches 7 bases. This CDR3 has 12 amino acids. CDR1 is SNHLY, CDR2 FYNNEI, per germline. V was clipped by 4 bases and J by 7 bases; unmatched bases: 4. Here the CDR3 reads CASSVRGREQYF. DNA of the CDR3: TGTGCCAGCAGTGTCAGGGGGAGAGAGCAGTACTTC.

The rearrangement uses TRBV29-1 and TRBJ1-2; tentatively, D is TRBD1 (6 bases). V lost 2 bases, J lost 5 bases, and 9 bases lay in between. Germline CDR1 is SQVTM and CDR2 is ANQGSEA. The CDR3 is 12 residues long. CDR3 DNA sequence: TGCAGCGTTGAAACAGGGAAATATGGCTACACCTTC. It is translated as CSVETGKYGYTF.

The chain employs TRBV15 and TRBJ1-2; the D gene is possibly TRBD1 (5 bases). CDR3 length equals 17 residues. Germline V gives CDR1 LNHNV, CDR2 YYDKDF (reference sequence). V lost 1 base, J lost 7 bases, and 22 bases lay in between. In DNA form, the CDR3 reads TGTGCCACCAGCAGAGCGGAGGGGCCCCTTACTACGGGTGGCTACACCTTC. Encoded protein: CATSRAEGPLTTGGYTF. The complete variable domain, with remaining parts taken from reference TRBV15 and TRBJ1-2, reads DAMVIQNPRYQVTQFGKPVTLSCSQTLNHNVMYWYQQKSSQAPKLLFHYYDKDFNNEADTPDNFQSRRPNTSFCFLDIRSPGLGDTAMYLCATSRAEGPLTTGGYTFGSGTRLTVV.

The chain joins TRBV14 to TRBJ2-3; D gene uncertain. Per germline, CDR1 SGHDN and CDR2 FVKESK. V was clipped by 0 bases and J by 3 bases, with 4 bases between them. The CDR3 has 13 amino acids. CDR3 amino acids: CASSQDMTDTQYF. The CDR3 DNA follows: TGTGCCAGCAGCCAAGATATGACAGATACGCAGTATTTT.